Listed below are T cell receptor beta chains from one sample, sequenced in a study of blood T cell repertoires in COVID-19. TCRdb's copy holds only in-frame clones and misses some; the assay was immunoSEQ multiplex PCR. This sample has 60,000 to 65,000 clones, with roughly 74% found just once. The sequenced material came from peripheral blood. These receptors all stem from a woman aged 80 or over with acute or convalescent COVID-19. Each CDR3 is given with its conserved first and last residue. The order of the fields is clone size, J gene, V gene, CDR3 length, D gene, CDR3 protein, CDR3 DNA. D genes are given only for firm matches. Clone size is given for some rows only: seen once, a few or many times, or a class if the clone is expanded.

>.|TRBJ2-3|TRBV11-3|13|TRBD2
CASQRDPTDTQYF
TGTGCCAGCCAGCGGGACCCCACAGATACGCAGTATTTT
>.|TRBJ1-2|TRBV27|14|TRBD1
CASSFGTGVAGYTF
TGTGCCAGCAGTTTCGGGACAGGGGTGGCAGGCTACACCTTC
>few|TRBJ1-5|TRBV6-4|14|.
CASSDRSGEQPQHF
TGTGCCAGCAGTGATCGGTCAGGGGAACAGCCCCAGCATTTT
>.|TRBJ2-1|TRBV9|14|.
CASSVGGGYNEQFF
TGTGCCAGCAGCGTAGGGGGCGGCTACAATGAGCAGTTCTTC
>few|TRBJ2-7|TRBV5-1|12|.
CASSLDAGEQYF
TGCGCCAGCAGCTTGGATGCCGGCGAGCAGTACTTC
>.|TRBJ2-5|TRBV10-3|13|.
CATLSQGEETQYF
TGTGCCACATTAAGTCAGGGTGAGGAGACCCAGTACTTC
>few|TRBJ1-1|TRBV15|14|.
CATSRDRLNTEAFF
TGTGCCACCAGCAGGGACAGACTGAACACTGAAGCTTTCTTT
>.|TRBJ2-3|TRBV9|16|TRBD2
CASSVLSGSLTDTQYF
TGTGCCAGCAGCGTACTCAGCGGGAGTCTTACAGATACGCAGTATTTT
>.|TRBJ2-7|TRBV7-2|14|.
CASSLTGPWNEQYF
TGTGCCAGCAGCTTAACAGGGCCCTGGAACGAGCAGTACTTC
>.|TRBJ2-7|TRBV19|14|TRBD1
CASSMRGQDYEQYF
TGTGCCAGTAGTATGAGGGGACAGGACTACGAGCAGTACTTC
>.|TRBJ2-1|TRBV3-1/TRBV3-2|19|TRBD2
CASSQTKVSGGSSYNEQFF
TGTGCCAGCAGCCAAACCAAAGTCAGCGGGGGGAGCTCCTACAATGAGCAGTTCTTC
>.|TRBJ2-7|TRBV7-9|13|.
CASSPDTSYEQYF
TGTGCCAGCAGCCCCGACACTTCATACGAGCAGTACTTC
>once|TRBJ2-1|TRBV19|16|.
CASSIGREAPYNEQFF
TGTGCCAGTAGTATCGGTAGGGAGGCCCCTTACAATGAGCAGTTCTTC
>.|TRBJ1-2|TRBV2|13|TRBD1
CASSFRTGGGYTF
TGTGCCAGCAGTTTCAGGACAGGGGGTGGCTACACCTTC
>.|TRBJ1-5|TRBV7-9|12|.
CASSLAEQPQHF
TGTGCCAGCAGCTTAGCCGAGCAGCCCCAGCATTTT
>.|TRBJ1-1|TRBV3-1/TRBV3-2|16|.
CASSQDFGGGGPEAFF
TGTGCCAGCAGCCAAGATTTTGGGGGGGGAGGACCTGAAGCTTTCTTT
>.|TRBJ2-1|TRBV25-1|18|TRBD2
CASSASRRGASAIWEQFF
TGTGCCAGCAGTGCCTCAAGGCGGGGGGCGTCGGCAATTTGGGAGCAGTTCTTC
>.|TRBJ1-5|TRBV27|13|.
CASSSAEDQPQHF
TGTGCCAGCAGTTCCGCAGAAGATCAGCCCCAGCATTTT
>many|TRBJ2-1|TRBV7-9|15|TRBD2
CASSSSGRAHNEQFF
TGTGCCAGCAGCTCTAGCGGGAGGGCCCACAATGAGCAGTTCTTC
>.|TRBJ1-2|TRBV27|14|.
CASSLRAGQRGYTF
TGTGCCAGCAGTTTGAGGGCAGGCCAGAGGGGCTACACCTTC
>once|TRBJ2-5|TRBV27|14|.
CASSLLSESGTQYF
TGTGCCAGCAGTTTACTTTCTGAGAGCGGGACCCAGTACTTC
>.|TRBJ2-3|TRBV5-4|18|TRBD2
CASNIFDLAGGFTDTQYF
TGTGCCAGCAACATCTTTGATCTAGCGGGAGGATTCACAGATACGCAGTATTTT
>.|TRBJ1-1|TRBV20-1|11|.
CSARRDTEAFF
TGCAGTGCTAGGAGGGACACTGAAGCTTTCTTT
>few|TRBJ1-2|TRBV3-1/TRBV3-2|14|.
CASSQVSQGYGYTF
TGTGCCAGCAGCCAAGTATCACAGGGATATGGCTACACCTTC
>.|TRBJ1-3|TRBV29-1|14|.
CSASTDSTGNTIYF
TGCAGCGCCTCGACAGACTCCACTGGAAACACCATATATTTT
>.|TRBJ2-5|TRBV5-1|15|TRBD1
CASSLWTGWQETQYF
TGCGCCAGCAGCTTATGGACAGGGTGGCAAGAGACCCAGTACTTC
>few|TRBJ1-1|TRBV11-3|17|TRBD1
CASSFGRDRGLNTEAFF
TGTGCCAGCAGCTTTGGGCGGGACAGGGGGCTAAACACTGAAGCTTTCTTT
>.|TRBJ2-7|TRBV19|15|TRBD2
CASSNGGRAVYEQYF
TGTGCCAGTAGTAATGGAGGGAGGGCCGTCTACGAGCAGTACTTC
>.|TRBJ2-5|TRBV7-9|16|TRBD1
CASSLTGGFLGETQYF
TGTGCCAGCAGCCTGACAGGGGGCTTCCTAGGAGAGACCCAGTACTTC
>.|TRBJ2-1|TRBV3-1/TRBV3-2|16|TRBD2
CASSPGSGRPSLQQFF
TGTGCCAGCAGCCCGGGTAGCGGGAGGCCCTCTCTCCAGCAGTTCTTC
>.|TRBJ2-3|TRBV5-1|15|.
CASNEEGTSTDTQYF
TGCGCCAGTAACGAGGAGGGGACTAGCACAGATACGCAGTATTTT
>.|TRBJ2-6|TRBV11-3|15|.
CASSITGSGANVLTF
TGTGCCAGCAGCATCACGGGGTCTGGGGCCAACGTCCTGACTTTC
>.|TRBJ2-1|TRBV30|15|TRBD2
CAWSPRLAGYNEQFF
TGTGCCTGGAGTCCTCGTCTAGCGGGCTACAATGAGCAGTTCTTC
>.|TRBJ2-5|TRBV19|16|.
CASSIEFRGAWETQYF
TGTGCCAGTAGTATTGAGTTTCGGGGGGCATGGGAGACCCAGTACTTC
>.|TRBJ2-7|TRBV6-5|14|TRBD1
CASRAPGQTYEQYF
TGTGCCAGCAGGGCCCCGGGACAGACTTACGAGCAGTACTTC
>.|TRBJ2-7|TRBV4-3|15|TRBD2
CASSWTTSRTYEQYF
TGCGCCAGCAGCTGGACGACTAGCCGAACCTACGAGCAGTACTTC